These 27 T cell receptor beta chains originate from one sample sequenced in a study of cytomegalovirus exposure and HLA in healthy donors. Assay: immunoSEQ multiplex PCR; the TCRdb copy retains only in-frame clones and omits some. The top ten clones hold roughly 27% of a sample with about 140,000 clones, approximately 84% of them seen once. The sequenced material came from PBMCs. All receptors derive from a man aged 25-45 years in good health and CMV-seropositive.

The chain employs TRBV27 and TRBJ2-4; D unclear. Germline lookup yields CDR1 MNHEY and CDR2 SMNVEV (reference sequence). The CDR3 length is 14 residues. Trimming cost V 4 bases and J 9 bases, with 16 bases left between them. As DNA, the CDR3 is TGTGCCAGCAGTTATCAACTCCTAGGCGGCATTCAGTACTTC. Protein: CASSYQLLGGIQYF.

This rearrangement joins TRBV6-5 to TRBJ2-5; 8 bases line up with TRBD1. Germline V CDR1 and CDR2: MNHEY, SVGAGI. V lost 4 bases to trimming and J lost 5 bases; unmatched junction nucleotides: 12. The CDR3 is 16 residues long. The CDR3 bases are TGTGCCAGCAGTTTCTCCGGACAGGGAATGACGGAGACCCAGTACTTC. This encodes CASSFSGQGMTETQYF.

Only a few counts were recorded for this clone. V gene TRBV6-5 combines with J gene TRBJ1-2, with 7 bases matching TRBD1. CDR3 length: 13 residues. Germline V gives CDR1 MNHEY, CDR2 SVGAGI. With V trimmed by 6 bases and J by 5 bases, 6 bases remained unmatched. The CDR3 protein is CASRQGTEYGYTF. CDR3 bases: TGTGCCAGCAGACAAGGGACAGAATATGGCTACACCTTC.

The V and J genes are TRBV6-4 and TRBJ2-7; TRBD1 agrees at 8 bases. The CDR3 is made up of 14 amino acids. The V segment lost 6 bases and the J segment 6 bases; nucleotides outside the gene matches: 10. The V gene's germline CDR1 is MRHNA and CDR2 SNTAGT. The CDR3 DNA follows: TGTGCCAGCAGGGGGACAGGTGGGTCGGTCGAGCAGTACTTC. Translation: CASRGTGGSVEQYF.

Only a few counts were recorded for this clone. The genes are TRBV29-1 and TRBJ1-2, with D unclear. The ends were cut back, 7 bases at V and 4 bases at J, with 13 bases in the middle. Germline CDR1 reads SQVTM; CDR2 reads ANQGSEA. This CDR3 comprises 12 residues. Here the CDR3 reads CSARQRGYGYTF. CDR3 coding DNA: TGCAGCGCCCGCCAGCGAGGCTATGGCTACACCTTC.

The J gene is TRBJ1-2, the V gene TRBV5-6; no firm D call. Trimming removed 1 base from V and 3 bases from J, with 13 bases in between. Germline V gene sequence: CDR1 SGHDT, CDR2 YYEEEE. The CDR3 runs to 15 residues. CDR3 sequence reads: CASSLRGADDYGYTF. CDR3 DNA sequence: TGTGCCAGCAGCTTGAGAGGCGCTGATGACTATGGCTACACCTTC.

The rearrangement links TRBV9 to TRBJ2-7; 7 bases map to TRBD2. Germline V gene data show CDR1 as SGDLS and CDR2 as YYNGEE. V was clipped by 3 bases and J by 1 base; unmatched bases: 4. The CDR3 sequence is 14 residues long. The CDR3 sequence is CASSGASGSYEQYF. For the CDR3, the DNA is TGTGCCAGCAGCGGGGCTAGCGGATCCTACGAGCAGTACTTC. The full variable domain, rest sourced from reference TRBV9 and TRBJ2-7, is DSGVTQTPKHLITATGQRVTLRCSPRSGDLSVYWYQQSLDQGLQFLIQYYNGEERAKGNILERFSAQQFPDLHSELNLSSLELGDSALYFCASSGASGSYEQYFGPGTRLTVT.

This chain links TRBV7-9 with TRBJ1-1, with 7 positions matching TRBD1. Germline V gives CDR1 SEHNR, CDR2 FQNEAQ (reference sequence). V shed 5 bases, J shed 2 bases, and the junction held 5 bases outside the gene matches. CDR3 length: 14 residues. The DNA of the CDR3 is TGTGCCAGCAGCCGGCGGACAGGCAACACTGAAGCTTTCTTT. Translating it yields CASSRRTGNTEAFF.

This clone was seen just once. V usage is TRBV11-3 and J usage is TRBJ2-7; TRBD1 matches at 11 bases. Germline V gene data show CDR1 as SGHNT and CDR2 as YENEEA. This CDR3 contains 16 residues. With 4 bases clipped from V and 3 bases from J, the junction kept 8 bases outside the gene matches. The DNA for the CDR3 is TGTGCCAGCAGCTCTAAAACCGGGACAGGGGGCTACGAGCAGTACTTC. Residues: CASSSKTGTGGYEQYF. Variable domain in full (rest from reference TRBV11-3 and TRBJ2-7): EAGVVQSPRYKIIEKKQPVAFWCNPISGHNTLYWYLQNLGQGPELLIRYENEEAVDDSQLPKDRFSAERLKGVDSTLKIQPAELGDSAVYLCASSSKTGTGGYEQYFGPGTRLTVT.

V gene TRBV7-2 combines with J gene TRBJ1-2, with TRBD1 matching over 10 bases. CDR3 length: 14 residues. V lost 6 bases to trimming and J lost 4 bases; unmatched junction nucleotides: 5. Per the germline V gene, CDR1 is SGHTA and CDR2 is FQGNSA. The CDR3 nucleotides are TGTGCCAGCAGGACAGGGGGCCCGGGCTATGGCTACACCTTC. Encoded protein: CASRTGGPGYGYTF.

This clone has more than one count but fewer than ten. Because the CDR3's place on the DNA is in doubt, the DNA is left out and the CDR3 is given as listed by TCRdb. V usage is TRBV29-1 and J usage is TRBJ2-5; TRBD2, the table's D call, lacks a check against the DNA. Germline assignment: CDR1 SQVTM and CDR2 ANQGSEA. The CDR3 is 14 amino acids long, termini counted. This CDR3 is CSVVSGQGGETQYF.

This clone was detected once. This chain connects TRBV7-2 to TRBJ2-5; maybe TRBD2 (6 bases). The CDR3 covers 16 residues. Trimming shortened V by 5 bases and J by 2 bases, and 18 bases separated the two germline ends. The germline gives CDR1 SGHTA, CDR2 FQGNSA. DNA for the CDR3: TGTGCCAGCAGCCTTTATTCGGGGCGGGGTCAAGAGACCCAGTACTTC. Its protein is CASSLYSGRGQETQYF. The full variable domain, in which reference TRBV7-2 and TRBJ2-5 provide the parts outside the CDR3, is GAGVSQSPSNKVTEKGKDVELRCDPISGHTALYWYRQSLGQGLEFLIYFQGNSAPDKSGLPSDRFSAERTGGSVSTLTIQRTQQEDSAVYLCASSLYSGRGQETQYFGPGTRLLVL.

This sequence joins TRBV7-3 and TRBJ2-3; TRBD1 agrees at 9 bases. In germline, CDR1 is SGHTA, CDR2 FQGTGA. V shed 5 bases, J shed 3 bases, and the junction held 3 bases outside the gene matches. The CDR3 spans 14 residues. The CDR3 is CASSAQGATDTQYF. DNA for the CDR3: TGTGCCAGCAGCGCACAGGGGGCTACAGATACGCAGTATTTT. Filled out from reference TRBV7-3 and TRBJ2-3, the complete variable domain reads GAGVSQTPSNKVTEKGKYVELRCDPISGHTALYWYRQSLGQGPEFLIYFQGTGAADDSGLPNDRFFAVRPEGSVSTLKIQRTERGDSAVYLCASSAQGATDTQYFGPGTRLTVL.

This chain links TRBV29-1 with TRBJ2-2; D not resolved. Per the germline V gene, CDR1 is SQVTM and CDR2 is ANQGSEA. This CDR3 is 15 amino acids long. V was clipped by 7 bases and J by 0 bases, with 15 bases between them. This CDR3 reads CSATRARANTGELFF. The CDR3 DNA sequence: TGCAGCGCCACCCGCGCTCGGGCGAACACCGGGGAGCTGTTTTTT.

This sequence joins TRBV7-2 and TRBJ1-2; the D gene is possibly TRBD1 (5 bases). V lost 7 bases, J lost 3 bases, and 9 bases lay in between. The CDR3 sequence is 12 residues long. Germline assignment: CDR1 SGHTA and CDR2 FQGNSA. CDR3 loop: CASIEGDYGYTF. The CDR3 DNA follows: TGTGCCAGCATCGAAGGGGACTATGGCTACACCTTC.

The chain has TRBV15 and TRBJ2-2; 8 positions match TRBD2. J gave up 3 bases and V 2 bases, and 5 bases lay outside the gene matches. This CDR3 contains 16 residues. The germline V gene has CDR1 LNHNV and CDR2 YYDKDF (reference sequence). The DNA of the CDR3 is TGTGCCACCAGCAGAAAGCGGGAGTCGGACACCGGGGAGCTGTTTTTT. This sequence encodes CATSRKRESDTGELFF.

In DNA form, the CDR3 reads TGTGCCAGCAGTTCACTAGCGGGGGAGGGCTATGGCTACACCTTC. It translates to CASSSLAGEGYGYTF. The V gene is TRBV27, the J gene TRBJ1-2, with D possibly being TRBD1 (5 bases). CDR3 length: 15 amino acids. The V end was cut by 4 bases, the J end by 4 bases, with 16 bases between. Germline CDR1 reads MNHEY; CDR2 reads SMNVEV (reference sequence).

V and J are TRBV10-3 and TRBJ1-1; possible D gene TRBD1, 5 bases. Trimming took off 8 bases at V and 0 bases at J, with 19 bases between the two ends. Germline CDR1 ENHRY, CDR2 SYGVKD. CDR3 length: 16 amino acids. CDR3: CAIGGTYSEVNTEAFF. DNA of the CDR3: TGTGCCATCGGGGGGACCTACTCTGAAGTGAACACTGAAGCTTTCTTT.

The rearrangement joins TRBV6-6 to TRBJ1-2; no definite D call. V shed 1 base and J shed 4 bases, with 7 bases lying between them. The CDR3 contains 13 residues. From germline, CDR1 is MNHNY and CDR2 SVGAGI (reference sequence). The CDR3 nucleotides read TGTGCCAGCAGTTACTTGGGAGGCTATGGCTACACCTTC. It yields the protein CASSYLGGYGYTF.

V is TRBV7-2 and J is TRBJ1-2; D call uncertain. Germline values: CDR1 SGHTA, CDR2 FQGNSA. V was trimmed by 5 bases and J by 6 bases, leaving 10 bases between them. This CDR3 is 12 amino acids long. CDR3 residues: CASSHPRHGYTF. DNA of the CDR3: TGTGCCAGCAGCCATCCGCGGCATGGCTACACCTTC.

The chain links TRBV5-3 to TRBJ2-1; 8 bases line up with TRBD2. TRBV5-3 is given ORF status, its function remaining uncertain. V trimming: 2 bases; J trimming: 6 bases; junction bases outside the gene matches: 10. CDR3 length equals 16 residues. CDR3 residues: CARSLMTSEGSNEQFF. As DNA, the CDR3 is TGTGCCAGAAGCTTAATGACTAGCGAGGGAAGCAATGAGCAGTTCTTC.

This clone came up a few times. The chain links TRBV30 to TRBJ2-3; 12 nucleotides align to TRBD2. The CDR3 is made up of 15 amino acids. The germline V gene has CDR1 GTSNPN and CDR2 SVGIG (reference sequence). Trimming removed 4 bases from V and 5 bases from J; junction bases left unmatched: 7. The CDR3 region is CAWNLAGGPGDTQYF. In DNA, the CDR3 is TGTGCCTGGAATCTAGCGGGAGGGCCGGGAGATACGCAGTATTTT.

The rearrangement uses TRBV7-2 and TRBJ2-1; weak D call: TRBD2 (5 bases). CDR1 and CDR2 (germline): SGHTA, FQGNSA. The CDR3 covers 14 residues. V lost 5 bases and J lost 13, with 21 bases in between. CDR3 sequence reads: CASSKRERSVRQFF. DNA of the CDR3: TGTGCCAGCAGCAAGCGCGAGCGGTCGGTTCGTCAGTTCTTC.

The chain recombines TRBV9 with TRBJ1-2, with a tentative D call TRBD1 (5 bases). Trimming took 4 bases from V and 3 from J, leaving 16 bases between them. CDR1 SGDLS and CDR2 YYNGEE come from the germline V gene. This CDR3 has 15 amino acids. CDR3 coding DNA: TGTGCCAGCAGCCCCAGACCAGGGTTCTACTATGGCTACACCTTC. Translated, it gives CASSPRPGFYYGYTF.

The rearrangement joins TRBV20-1 to TRBJ2-1; D not resolved. The CDR3 length is 10 residues. Germline loops: CDR1 DFQATT, CDR2 SNEGSKA (reference sequence). Between the trimmed V and J ends, which lost 8 bases and 8 bases, there was a span of 10 bases. The DNA of the CDR3 is TGCAGTCTCCTAGGCCATGAGCAGTTCTTC. Its protein product is CSLLGHEQFF.

V is TRBV23-1 and J is TRBJ2-7; 8 bases match TRBD1. TRBV23-1 falls under the ORF class, with uncertain function. The J segment lost 6 bases and the V segment lost 3 bases, leaving 10 bases of the junction unmatched. This CDR3 has 15 residues. The CDR3 loop reads CASSHDRGSAGEQYF. As DNA, the CDR3 is TGCGCCAGCAGTCACGACAGGGGCAGCGCGGGCGAGCAGTACTTC.

V is TRBV7-3 and J is TRBJ1-6, with 10 bases aligning to TRBD1. Germline values: CDR1 SGHTA, CDR2 FQGTGA. The V gene end was trimmed by 2 bases and the J gene end by 9 bases; junction bases not matched to a gene: 4. The CDR3 loop spans 15 amino acids. The CDR3 nucleotides read TGTGCCAGCAGCTTAGAGACAGGGGGCACTTCACCCCTCCACTTT. Translated, it gives CASSLETGGTSPLHF.